The 28 T cell receptor beta chains given below trace back to one sample, sequenced in a study of cytomegalovirus exposure and HLA in healthy donors. A multiplex PCR was run with 60 Vbeta primers and 13 Jbeta primers. The method was immunoSEQ multiplex PCR; TCRdb's version includes in-frame clones alone and lacks a portion of them. The data contain over 200,000 clones, 85% of them singletons. Input material: PBMCs. These TCRs come from a human donor in good health.

This clone was seen once. The chain links TRBV7-9 to TRBJ1-1; perhaps TRBD1 as D (5 bases). V shed 5 bases and J shed 1 base, with 23 bases lying between them. Germline CDR1 and CDR2: SEHNR and FQNEAQ (reference sequence). The CDR3 covers 18 residues. In DNA, the CDR3 is TGTGCCAGCAGCCCCCGGACACCATATCTAAAAAAGAACACTGAAGCTTTCTTT. Translation gives CASSPRTPYLKKNTEAFF.

This chain joins TRBV7-2 and TRBJ1-3, with a tentative D call TRBD1 (5 bases). This CDR3 spans 16 amino acids. Germline V gene data show CDR1 as SGHTA and CDR2 as FQGNSA. Trimming took off 5 bases at V and 0 bases at J, with 14 bases between the two ends. CDR3 coding DNA: TGTGCCAGCAGCGTGGGACTTTTGGGCTCTGGAAACACCATATATTTT. It codes for CASSVGLLGSGNTIYF.

This sequence joins TRBV6-1 and TRBJ2-7; D gene unclear. The V and J ends lost 2 bases and 1 base respectively, with 9 bases between them. The CDR3 is made up of 14 amino acids. Germline lookup yields CDR1 MNHNS and CDR2 SASEGT. CDR3 sequence reads: CASSELVLSYEQYF. CDR3 coding DNA: TGTGCCAGCAGTGAATTAGTCCTTTCCTACGAGCAGTACTTC.

This chain joins TRBV7-2 and TRBJ1-3; D is uncertain. Trimming removed 2 bases from V and 4 bases from J, with 12 bases in between. Germline-derived CDR1 and CDR2 are SGHTA and FQGNSA. The CDR3 is made up of 15 amino acids. CDR3 in amino acids: CASSLNPVPGNTIYF. The DNA for the CDR3 is TGTGCCAGCAGCTTAAATCCGGTCCCGGGAAACACCATATATTTT.

This chain links TRBV9 with TRBJ2-3; TRBD2 matches 9 bases. V dropped 6 bases and J dropped 5; count of bases not matched to a gene: 10. Germline values: CDR1 SGDLS, CDR2 YYNGEE. CDR3 length: 15 residues. CDR3 DNA sequence: TGTGCCAGCAACCCCACTAGCGGGCCGTTAGATACGCAGTATTTT. It translates to CASNPTSGPLDTQYF.

This clone turned up a few times. The chain carries TRBV29-1 and TRBJ2-7, with a tentative D call TRBD1 (6 bases). Germline lookup yields CDR1 SQVTM and CDR2 ANQGSEA. V lost 3 bases to trimming and J lost 3 bases, with 9 bases between them. CDR3 length: 12 amino acids. CDR3 sequence reads: CSVEGRGYEQYF. The CDR3 nucleotides read TGCAGCGTTGAGGGCAGGGGCTACGAGCAGTACTTC.

This chain joins TRBV28 and TRBJ2-2; 9 bases are a match to TRBD2. CDR1 and CDR2 from the germline V gene are MDHEN and SYDVKM. The junction had 12 bases not matched to a gene; V was cut back by 4 bases and J by 6 bases. This CDR3 is 17 amino acids long. For the CDR3, the DNA is TGTGCCAGCAGTTCCCCTCGCGGGAGGGATCAGGCCGGGGAGCTGTTTTTT. Translated, it gives CASSSPRGRDQAGELFF. The variable domain in full, completed from reference TRBV28 and TRBJ2-2, reads DVKVTQSSRYLVKRTGEKVFLECVQDMDHENMFWYRQDPGLGLRLIYFSYDVKMKEKGDIPEGYSVSREKKERFSLILESASTNQTSMYLCASSSPRGRDQAGELFFGEGSRLTVL.

The rearrangement joins TRBV28 to TRBJ2-3, with D tentatively TRBD1 (6 bases). V was pared by 7 bases and J by 2 bases, with 13 bases between. CDR1 and CDR2 (germline): MDHEN, SYDVKM. The CDR3 has 14 residues. CDR3 sequence reads: CASTPGTNTDTQYF. The CDR3 region has the DNA TGTGCCAGCACCCCCGGGACAAACACAGATACGCAGTATTTT.

The chain has TRBV7-9 and TRBJ2-5; 8 bases are a match to TRBD1. Trimming took 5 bases from V and 5 from J; bases not matched to a gene: 10. Germline V gene lookup returns CDR1 SEHNR and CDR2 FQNEAQ (reference sequence). CDR3 length: 15 residues. The CDR3 is CASSLGDRRYETQYF. DNA of the CDR3: TGTGCCAGCAGCCTAGGGGACAGGAGGTATGAGACCCAGTACTTC. The complete variable domain, with remaining parts taken from reference TRBV7-9 and TRBJ2-5, reads DTGVSQNPRHKITKRGQNVTFRCDPISEHNRLYWYRQTLGQGPEFLTYFQNEAQLEKSRLLSDRFSAERPKGSFSTLEIQRTEQGDSAMYLCASSLGDRRYETQYFGPGTRLLVL.

The rearrangement joins TRBV6-6 to TRBJ2-1; 9 positions agree with TRBD2. The CDR3 loop spans 15 amino acids. V dropped 6 bases and J dropped 9; count of bases not matched to a gene: 12. Germline CDR1 is MNHNY and CDR2 is SVGAGI (reference sequence). CDR3: CASRIRASGDSEQFF. CDR3 coding DNA: TGTGCCAGCAGAATAAGGGCTAGCGGGGACAGTGAGCAGTTCTTC.

This chain joins TRBV7-9 and TRBJ2-3; 8 nucleotides line up with TRBD2. CDR3 size: 18 residues. In germline, CDR1 is SEHNR, CDR2 FQNEAQ (reference sequence). Trimming at V came to 2 bases and at J to 2 bases, leaving 12 bases not matched to a gene. CDR3 residues: CASSLPAGTSRFTDTQYF. As DNA, the CDR3 is TGTGCCAGCAGCTTACCCGCCGGGACTAGTAGGTTCACAGATACGCAGTATTTT.

The V and J genes are TRBV5-8 and TRBJ2-7; 8 bases line up with TRBD1. Germline assignment: CDR1 SGHTS and CDR2 YDEGEE. This CDR3 is 17 amino acids long. V shed 0 bases and J 0 bases; nucleotides not matched to a gene: 8. The CDR3 is CASSLAIGTGLSYEQYF. In DNA, the CDR3 is TGTGCCAGCAGCTTGGCAATCGGGACAGGACTCTCCTACGAGCAGTACTTC.

The V and J genes are TRBV5-1 and TRBJ2-1, with 10 bases identical to TRBD2. Germline V CDR1 and CDR2: SGHRS, YFSETQ. Losses at the gene ends were 2 bases for V and 2 bases for J; bases not matched to a gene: 7. The CDR3 has 17 amino acids. CDR3 sequence reads: CASSLSAGGKAYNEQFF. The CDR3 nucleotides are TGCGCCAGCAGCTTATCAGCGGGAGGGAAAGCCTACAATGAGCAGTTCTTC. Based on the CDR3 plus reference TRBV5-1 and TRBJ2-1, the full variable domain is KAGVTQTPRYLIKTRGQQVTLSCSPISGHRSVSWYQQTPGQGLQFLFEYFSETQRNKGNFPGRFSGRQFSNSRSEMNVSTLELGDSALYLCASSLSAGGKAYNEQFFGPGTRLTVL.

The V call is TRBV7-9, the J call TRBJ2-5; TRBD1 is a possible D gene (5 bases). The germline CDR1 and CDR2 sequences are SEHNR and FQNEAQ (reference sequence). V lost 5 bases and J lost 5, with 24 bases in between. This CDR3 region has 17 residues. For the CDR3, the DNA is TGTGCCAGCAGCCCTCGAGGCTTAAGTCAGAACAGGGAGACCCAGTACTTC. It is translated as CASSPRGLSQNRETQYF.

V and J are TRBV28 and TRBJ2-1; 10 nucleotides agree with TRBD1. The V gene end was trimmed by 3 bases and the J gene end by 0 bases; junction bases not matched to a gene: 11. Germline V gene lookup returns CDR1 MDHEN and CDR2 SYDVKM. This CDR3 region has 19 residues. In DNA, the CDR3 is TGTGCCAGCAGTTTGGGACAGGGGCTGATGGCTTACTCCTACAATGAGCAGTTCTTC. Encoded protein: CASSLGQGLMAYSYNEQFF.

V is TRBV5-1 and J is TRBJ2-7; 8 bases line up with TRBD2. V shed 3 bases, J shed 1 base, and the junction held 6 bases outside the gene matches. Germline V gene lookup returns CDR1 SGHRS and CDR2 YFSETQ. This CDR3 comprises 15 residues. CDR3 coding DNA: TGCGCCAGCAGCTCTGGACTAGCCAAGTCCTACGAGCAGTACTTC. Its protein product is CASSSGLAKSYEQYF.

This rearrangement joins TRBV2 to TRBJ2-5; 10 nucleotides line up with TRBD2. V lost 5 bases to trimming and J lost 1 base; unmatched junction nucleotides: 10. Looked up from germline, CDR1 is SNHLY and CDR2 is FYNNEI. The CDR3 totals 17 residues. The CDR3 protein is CASSWATSGPFQETQYF. The CDR3 DNA sequence: TGTGCCAGCAGTTGGGCGACTAGCGGGCCGTTCCAAGAGACCCAGTACTTC.

As to this clone: Relative to the germline gene, one junction end is altered; a read error may explain this. The J gene is TRBJ2-7, the V gene TRBV7-9; D is uncertain. Germline CDR1 reads SEHNR; CDR2 reads FQNEAQ (reference sequence). The CDR3 runs to 11 residues. The DNA of the CDR3 is TGTTCCAGCAGCCTCTCCTACGAGCAGTACTTC. Translating gives CSSSLSYEQYF.

This chain joins TRBV2 and TRBJ2-3; 7 nucleotides match TRBD2. CDR3 length: 14 amino acids. Germline trimming cut 7 bases from V and 7 bases from J; bases unmatched to any gene: 11. CDR1 and CDR2 (germline): SNHLY, FYNNEI. Here the CDR3 reads CASTPGWEGNTQYF. CDR3 DNA: TGTGCCAGCACCCCCGGGTGGGAGGGGAATACGCAGTATTTT.

This sequence joins TRBV9 and TRBJ2-7; 15 nucleotides agree with TRBD2. Germline V lookup: CDR1 SGDLS, CDR2 YYNGEE. The trim removed 3 bases at V and 4 bases at J, leaving 8 bases unmatched. The CDR3 sequence is 17 residues long. This CDR3 is CASSGGLAGGDFYEQYF. For the CDR3, the DNA is TGTGCCAGCAGCGGAGGACTAGCGGGAGGGGATTTTTACGAGCAGTACTTC.

This chain joins TRBV7-9 and TRBJ2-5; tentative D call: TRBD2 (6 bases). Between the trimmed V and J ends, which lost 2 bases and 5 bases, there was a span of 24 bases. Germline-derived CDR1 and CDR2 are SEHNR and FQNEAQ (reference sequence). The CDR3 contains 18 residues. As DNA, the CDR3 is TGTGCCAGCAGCTTAACGGGAGTTTTTTCCCGGACCAGTGAGACCCAGTACTTC. Its protein product is CASSLTGVFSRTSETQYF.

This sequence joins TRBV27 and TRBJ2-1; D possibly corresponds to TRBD1 (6 bases). The V and J ends lost 7 bases and 3 bases respectively, with 16 bases between them. This CDR3 is 15 amino acids long. CDR1 MNHEY and CDR2 SMNVEV come from the germline V gene (reference sequence). In DNA, the CDR3 is TGTGCCAGCACCCAGGGGTCCTGGGGCTACAATGAGCAGTTCTTC. It translates to CASTQGSWGYNEQFF.

The rearrangement uses TRBV27 and TRBJ2-1, with D perhaps TRBD2 (5 bases). The V gene's germline CDR1 is MNHEY and CDR2 SMNVEV (reference sequence). V was cut by 2 bases and J by 7 bases, with 12 bases left in between. The CDR3 is 14 amino acids. The chain's CDR3 is CASSLNPSFNEQFF. CDR3 in DNA: TGTGCCAGCAGTTTAAACCCTAGCTTTAATGAGCAGTTCTTC.

The chain joins TRBV2 to TRBJ1-5; 7 nucleotides match TRBD1. This CDR3 contains 16 residues. Germline lookup yields CDR1 SNHLY and CDR2 FYNNEI. V lost 7 bases to trimming and J lost 0 bases; unmatched junction nucleotides: 9. CDR3 bases: TGTGCCAGCAACCCTCAGGGGGGACATAGCAATCAGCCCCAGCATTTT. Translated: CASNPQGGHSNQPQHF.

The V call is TRBV5-1, the J call TRBJ2-2; the match to TRBD1 covers 9 bases. Germline V lookup: CDR1 SGHRS, CDR2 YFSETQ. CDR3 length equals 18 residues. V shed 4 bases and J 2 bases; nucleotides not matched to a gene: 12. The CDR3 loop reads CASSRRQGGYGNTGELFF. CDR3 DNA sequence: TGCGCCAGCAGCAGGCGACAGGGGGGATATGGTAACACCGGGGAGCTGTTTTTT. The whole variable domain, remainder taken from reference TRBV5-1 and TRBJ2-2, is KAGVTQTPRYLIKTRGQQVTLSCSPISGHRSVSWYQQTPGQGLQFLFEYFSETQRNKGNFPGRFSGRQFSNSRSEMNVSTLELGDSALYLCASSRRQGGYGNTGELFFGEGSRLTVL.

The rearrangement uses TRBV6-5 and TRBJ2-3; D is perhaps TRBD1 (5 bases). The CDR3 consists of 14 residues. Trimming removed 2 bases from V and 3 bases from J, with 9 bases in between. Germline CDR1 reads MNHEY; CDR2 reads SVGAGI. CDR3 amino acids: CASSYKGWTDTQYF. CDR3 nucleotides: TGTGCCAGCAGTTACAAGGGGTGGACAGATACGCAGTATTTT.

This chain joins TRBV7-3 and TRBJ2-1, with 13 positions matching TRBD2. In germline, CDR1 is SGHTA, CDR2 FQGTGA. V shed 5 bases and J 0 bases; nucleotides not matched to a gene: 10. This CDR3 comprises 19 residues. CDR3 protein: CASSPIGLAGASSYNEQFF. The DNA of the CDR3 is TGTGCCAGCAGCCCGATAGGACTAGCGGGAGCTAGCTCCTACAATGAGCAGTTCTTC.

In its sample, this clone was seen a few times. The V gene is TRBV11-2, the J gene TRBJ2-5, with 8 bases lining up with TRBD1. Germline CDR1 SGHAT, CDR2 FQNNGV. V dropped 4 bases and J dropped 2; count of bases not matched to a gene: 9. The CDR3 runs 16 residues. The DNA of the CDR3 is TGTGCCAGCAGCTCATTCAGGGGGCCCATACAAGAGACCCAGTACTTC. This translates into CASSSFRGPIQETQYF.